This TCR beta chain is from a study of control samples from healthy donors and cancer patients. TCRdb's table, derived via immunoSEQ multiplex PCR, lists solely in-frame clones and lacks some. The table shows tens of thousands of clones, with around four fifths occurring only once. The germline gives CDR1 SGHTA, CDR2 FQGTGA. Trimming left V 2 bases short and J 4 bases short, with 11 bases between. This CDR3 comprises 14 residues. The sequence came from a young man in good health. This chain joins TRBV7-3 and TRBJ1-1; D gene ambiguous. The sample consisted of blood. DNA of the CDR3: TGTGCCAGCAGCTTAGATCCTCTATCCACTGAAGCTTTCTTT. Its protein product is CASSLDPLSTEAFF. The complete variable domain, with remaining parts taken from reference TRBV7-3 and TRBJ1-1, reads GAGVSQTPSNKVTEKGKYVELRCDPISGHTALYWYRQSLGQGPEFLIYFQGTGAADDSGLPNDRFFAVRPEGSVSTLKIQRTERGDSAVYLCASSLDPLSTEAFFGQGTRLTVV.